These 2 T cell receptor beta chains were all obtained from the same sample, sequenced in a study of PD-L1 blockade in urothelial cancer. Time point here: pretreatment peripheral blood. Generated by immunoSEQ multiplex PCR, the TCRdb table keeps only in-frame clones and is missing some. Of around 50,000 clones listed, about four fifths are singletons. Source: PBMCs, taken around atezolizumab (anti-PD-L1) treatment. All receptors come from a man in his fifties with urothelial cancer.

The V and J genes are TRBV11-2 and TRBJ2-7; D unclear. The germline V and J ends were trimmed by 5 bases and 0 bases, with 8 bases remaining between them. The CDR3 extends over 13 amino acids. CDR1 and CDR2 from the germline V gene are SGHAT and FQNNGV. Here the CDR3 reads CASSPYSSYEQYF. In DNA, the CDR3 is TGTGCCAGCAGCCCGTATAGCTCCTACGAGCAGTACTTC.

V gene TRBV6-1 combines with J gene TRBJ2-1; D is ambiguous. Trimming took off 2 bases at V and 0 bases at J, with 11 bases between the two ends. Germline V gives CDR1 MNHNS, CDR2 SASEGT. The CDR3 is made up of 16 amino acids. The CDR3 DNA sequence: TGTGCCAGCAGTGAATTAGCTAGGAGCTCCTACAATGAGCAGTTCTTC. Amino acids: CASSELARSSYNEQFF.